Listed below are T cell receptor beta chains from one sample, sequenced in a study of blood T cell repertoires in COVID-19. Libraries were prepared by immunoSEQ multiplex PCR; TCRdb keeps only in-frame clonotypes and omits some of them. The sample carries about 250,000 clones, approximately 89% recorded once. The sample consisted of peripheral blood. These receptors were taken from an older woman who had recovered from COVID-19. Both conserved end residues are part of each CDR3. The D gene is left open where the match is weak. Size is omitted from some rows. Given values are once, few, many or a class for expanded clones.

d_call j_call clone_size v_call cdr3_nt cdr3_aa
NA TRBJ2-3 NA TRBV27 TGTGCCAGCAGTTCACGGACAGATACGCAGTATTTT CASSSRTDTQYF
TRBD1 TRBJ2-3 NA TRBV25-1 TGTGCCAGCAGTGACACTTCACAGGGGGCGCAAGATACGCAGTATTTT CASSDTSQGAQDTQYF
NA TRBJ1-4 NA TRBV29-1 TGCAGCGTTTCGCTCTACGACAGCCATGAAAAACTGTTTTTT CSVSLYDSHEKLFF
TRBD1 TRBJ1-5 once TRBV19 TGTGCCACGGGACAGACGCGCGATCAGCCCCAGCATTTT CATGQTRDQPQHF
TRBD1 TRBJ1-6 few TRBV9 TGTGCCAGCAGCGAAGGACAGGTGTATAATTCACCCCTCCACTTT CASSEGQVYNSPLHF
TRBD1 TRBJ1-2 NA TRBV9 TGTGCCAGCAGCGAGACAGGGGGAGCCTATGGCTACACCTTC CASSETGGAYGYTF
NA TRBJ1-1 NA TRBV28 TGTGCCAGCAGGGACATCTTAGGTGTCAAGACTGAAGCTTTCTTT CASRDILGVKTEAFF
TRBD1 TRBJ1-1 NA TRBV9 TGTGCCAGCAGCGCCGTAGGGGGCGCGGCGACTGAAGCTTTCTTT CASSAVGGAATEAFF
NA TRBJ1-2 NA TRBV18 TGTGCCAGCTCACCAAGCGGGGAAGGGTATGGCTACACCTTC CASSPSGEGYGYTF
TRBD1 TRBJ1-2 NA TRBV7-6 TGTGCCAGCAGCTTAGCAGGGGGCAACGACTATGGCTACACCTTC CASSLAGGNDYGYTF
NA TRBJ1-5 NA TRBV28 TGTGCCAGCAGTTCCGGGAGGGGTAGCAATCAGCCCCAGCATTTT CASSSGRGSNQPQHF
NA TRBJ2-1 NA TRBV7-9 TGTGCCAGCAGCCAGAGTGGCGGGGGCGTGGATGAGCAGTTCTTC CASSQSGGGVDEQFF
TRBD2 TRBJ2-3 NA TRBV4-1 TGCGCCAGCAGCCAATTCAGACTAGCGGGGGGGCCCGATACGCAGTATTTT CASSQFRLAGGPDTQYF
NA TRBJ1-1 NA TRBV5-1 TGCGCCAGCAGTAAGGACAGCATGAACACTGAAGCTTTCTTT CASSKDSMNTEAFF
NA TRBJ2-3 NA TRBV27 TGTGCCAGCAGTCTTCCGCCGGGGGGCACAGATACGCAGTATTTT CASSLPPGGTDTQYF
NA TRBJ2-3 NA TRBV5-1 TGCGCCAGCAGCTTGGCTGGGGCGGCAGATACGCAGTATTTT CASSLAGAADTQYF
TRBD2 TRBJ2-3 once TRBV18 TGTGCCAGCTCACCACCGGGGAGGGCTGCAGATACGCAGTATTTT CASSPPGRAADTQYF
NA TRBJ1-5 once TRBV5-1 TGCGCCAGCAGTCCAGGGTATCAAAGCAATCAGCCCCAGCATTTT CASSPGYQSNQPQHF
TRBD2 TRBJ2-1 NA TRBV6-2/TRBV6-3 TGTGCCAGCAGTAGGACTAGCGGGGCCTACAATGAGCAGTTCTTC CASSRTSGAYNEQFF
TRBD1 TRBJ2-2 NA TRBV3-1/TRBV3-2 TGTGCCAGCAGCCCCCAAGGACAGGGTTCAAACACCGGGGAGCTGTTTTTT CASSPQGQGSNTGELFF
NA TRBJ1-4 many TRBV7-2 TGTGCCAGCAGCTTCGCACAGGGTAATGAAAAACTGTTTTTT CASSFAQGNEKLFF
NA TRBJ2-1 NA TRBV28 TGTGCCAGCAGCTCTGGACATTACAATGAGCAGTTCTTC CASSSGHYNEQFF
NA TRBJ2-2 NA TRBV19 TGTGCCAGTAGTGCAGGGGAAATTAACACCGGGGAGCTGTTTTTT CASSAGEINTGELFF
NA TRBJ2-2 NA TRBV21-1 TGTGCCAGCAGCAAACCCCACGGGGAGCTGTTTTTT CASSKPHGELFF
TRBD1 TRBJ1-2 NA TRBV5-1 TGCGCCAGCAGCTGGGTTGAGGGACAGCTTTATGGCTACACCTTC CASSWVEGQLYGYTF
NA TRBJ1-4 NA TRBV28 TGTGCCAGCAGAGGTACAGGGAGAGGGACTAATGAAAAACTGTTTTTT CASRGTGRGTNEKLFF
NA TRBJ2-5 once TRBV20-1 TGCAGTGCTAGTAAATCGGGGGGCCCCGGTCAAGAGACCCAGTACTTC CSASKSGGPGQETQYF
NA TRBJ1-1 NA TRBV11-2 TGTGCCAGCAGCTTAAAGAGGGTTCGAGCTTTCTTT CASSLKRVRAFF
NA TRBJ1-2 NA TRBV7-2 TGTGCCAGCAGCGCTGGGGTAGAGGGCATGGCTCGGGGCTACACCTTC CASSAGVEGMARGYTF
TRBD1 TRBJ2-7 NA TRBV9 TGTGCCAGCAGCATACTACAGGGGTCCGAGCAGTACTTC CASSILQGSEQYF
TRBD1 TRBJ2-3 NA TRBV4-1 TGCGCCAGCAGCCGAATGGGACAGGGCACAGATACGCAGTATTTT CASSRMGQGTDTQYF
NA TRBJ1-1 NA TRBV6-2/TRBV6-3 TGTGCCAGCAGTTCAGGGAACACTGAAGCTTTCTTT CASSSGNTEAFF
NA TRBJ2-5 once TRBV18 TGTGCCAGCTCACTATGGACAGGGAGGGAAGAGACCCAGTACTTC CASSLWTGREETQYF
NA TRBJ2-2 few TRBV7-3 TGTGCCAGCAGTCCCACCCCGGGCCTAGGGGCCGGGGAGCTGTTTTTT CASSPTPGLGAGELFF
NA TRBJ1-2 NA TRBV5-1 TGCGCCAGCAGCTTGGGCCAGAGGCATGGCTACACCTTC CASSLGQRHGYTF
TRBD2 TRBJ2-1 NA TRBV6-5 TGTGCCAGCAGCGGGCGGGGGGGCGGTTTTGAGCAGTTCTTC CASSGRGGGFEQFF
NA TRBJ1-1 NA TRBV5-1 TGCGCCAGCAGCCCACAGCTGAACACTGAAGCTTTCTTT CASSPQLNTEAFF
NA TRBJ2-7 NA TRBV2 TGTGCCAGCATGGCTTACTACGAGCAGTACTTC CASMAYYEQYF
NA TRBJ1-4 NA TRBV5-3 TGTGCCAGAAGATCAGGGGTTGGGACTAATGAAAAACTGTTTTTT CARRSGVGTNEKLFF
NA TRBJ2-1 NA TRBV7-9 TGTGCCAGCAGCTTAGACCTAGCGCCTTCCTACAATGAGCAGTTCTTC CASSLDLAPSYNEQFF
TRBD2 TRBJ2-2 NA TRBV5-1 TGCGCCAGCAGCCCCTACCAGACTAGCGGGAACACCGGGGAGCTGTTTTTT CASSPYQTSGNTGELFF
NA TRBJ2-7 NA TRBV5-6 TGTGCCAGCAGCTTCTTACAGGGAGGGGCCTACGAGCAGTACTTC CASSFLQGGAYEQYF
TRBD2 TRBJ2-2 NA TRBV5-1 TGCGCCAGCAGCCCCCTCCCCCAGCGGGGGGGCACCACCGGGGAGCTGTTTTTT CASSPLPQRGGTTGELFF
NA TRBJ2-6 NA TRBV5-6 TGTGCCAGCAGCCGACAGACCTCTGGGGCCAACGTCCTGACTTTC CASSRQTSGANVLTF
NA TRBJ2-5 NA TRBV10-3 TGTGCCATCAGCATAACGGACAGAGAAGAGACCCAGTACTTC CAISITDREETQYF
NA TRBJ2-7 few TRBV7-2 TGTGCCAGCAGCTTAGGTTGGGCAGCCGGAGGGCAGTACTTC CASSLGWAAGGQYF
NA TRBJ1-3 NA TRBV7-2 TGTGCCAGCAGCTTAGAGCGGATCTCTGGAAACACCATATATTTT CASSLERISGNTIYF
NA TRBJ2-5 NA TRBV7-2 TGTGCCAGCAGCTTAGCGGGGGGGCCGGGGGAGACCCAGTACTTC CASSLAGGPGETQYF
NA TRBJ1-1 NA TRBV20-1 TGCAGTGCTAGTCAGGTGTCGAACACTGAAGCTTTCTTT CSASQVSNTEAFF
TRBD1 TRBJ1-5 few TRBV6-2/TRBV6-3 TGTGCCAGCAGTGCCCCAACAGGGGGCCCCAAGCCCCAGCATTTT CASSAPTGGPKPQHF
TRBD1 TRBJ1-1 NA TRBV27 TGTGCCAGCAACCCCAAACGGGACAGTCTAATGAACACTGAAGCTTTCTTT CASNPKRDSLMNTEAFF
NA TRBJ2-3 NA TRBV9 TGTGCCAGCACCCCAAGCCCCTTGGCGGGGAGCACAGATACGCAGTATTTT CASTPSPLAGSTDTQYF
NA TRBJ2-2 once TRBV5-1 TGCGCCAGCAGCTTGAAGGGGCAAGCTACGAACACCGGGGAGCTGTTTTTT CASSLKGQATNTGELFF
NA TRBJ1-2 NA TRBV2 TGTGCCAGCACCGGGGTAGGGTCCGGCTACACCTTC CASTGVGSGYTF
NA TRBJ2-3 NA TRBV6-5 TGTGCCAGCAGGGCATCGGGGGAAGATACGCAGTATTTT CASRASGEDTQYF
NA TRBJ1-4 NA TRBV10-3 TGTGCCATCAGAACAGGGAAGCAGGCTAATGAAAAACTGTTTTTT CAIRTGKQANEKLFF
TRBD2 TRBJ2-3 NA TRBV7-2 TGTGCCAGCAGCTTTAGCGGGGGGGATACGCAGTATTTT CASSFSGGDTQYF
TRBD1 TRBJ1-1 NA TRBV7-2 TGTGCCAGCAGCCCATGGGACAGGGGGTTAACTGAAGCTTTCTTT CASSPWDRGLTEAFF